This TCR beta chain was recovered during a study of blood T cell repertoires in COVID-19. Looking at the study overall: The origin of the acute and convalescent COVID-19 samples was the United States, Italy and Spain.

The length of the CDR3 is 19 residues. Participants came from some 26 US areas, aged about 18 to 95 years. Each recovered donor of Cohort 3 presented with two negative PCRs, clearance, or symptom resolution. Per the authors' pipeline: Reference gene primer amplification gave nucleated cell count estimates. Some clones are missing from TCRdb's copy, which holds only in-frame ones; the method was immunoSEQ multiplex PCR. V, J and clone size are those of that table, while D and trimming were read from the DNA. The table has 150,000 to 200,000 clones, around four fifths seen once. V is TRBV21-1 and J is TRBJ2-4; no DNA check was done on the table's D call, TRBD1. TRBV21-1 is a recognized pseudogene. The sequence came from a man in his forties who had recovered from COVID-19. Sequencing used PBMCs or T cells enriched from blood (not recorded which). The chain's CDR3 is CASSAENSGTEDLKNIQYF. Here the CDR3 DNA reads TGTGCCAGCAGCGCAGAAAACTCCGGGACAGAAGACCTTAAAAACATTCAGTACTTC.